This record concerns one T cell receptor beta chain sequence. This specimen includes other DNA sequences encoding the same CDR3. The data were produced by immunoSEQ multiplex PCR, yet TCRdb's version contains in-frame clones alone and is incomplete. The sample holds some 410,000 clones, 90% seen once. The entry originates in a study of control samples from healthy donors and cancer patients. V was shortened by 3 bases and J by 5 bases, with 4 bases between the two germline ends. The germline CDR1 and CDR2 sequences are LGHDT and YNNKEL (reference sequence). CDR3 length equals 12 residues. This TCR derives from a middle-aged man with head and neck cancer. V gene TRBV3-1 (or the pseudogene TRBV3-2) combines with J gene TRBJ2-2; D remains ambiguous. The sequencing sample was made of PBMCs. The chain's CDR3 is CASSQGTGELFF. In DNA, the CDR3 is TGTGCCAGCAGCCAGGGTACCGGGGAGCTGTTTTTT.